This is a list of T cell receptor beta chains from one sample in a study of T-cell memory formation after mild COVID-19. TCRdb re-derived calls from the 5' RACE reads in MiXCR, one entry per CDR3 protein. In the table there are about 300,000 distinct CDR3 sequences, roughly a fifth of which are singletons. Sequencing input: PBMCs or a T cell subset sorted from them (not recorded which). The receptors derive from a man younger than 35 who had mild COVID-19 (a few samples of this study predate the infection). Cell type and time point are not known. The CDR3 runs from the conserved cysteine through the conserved F or W. The order of the fields is clone size, J gene, D gene, V gene, CDR3 protein, CDR3 DNA. A D gene is named only where the DNA matches it firmly. Part of the rows lack a size; the others show once, few, many or a class for expanded clones.

clone size: few
J gene: TRBJ2-6
D gene: -
V gene: TRBV3-1
CDR3 protein: CASSSNRYSGANVLTF
CDR3 DNA: TGTGCCAGCAGCTCGAATAGATACTCTGGGGCCAACGTCCTGACTTTC

clone size: -
J gene: TRBJ1-1
D gene: -
V gene: TRBV7-9
CDR3 protein: CASSIEGGTEAFF
CDR3 DNA: TGTGCCAGCAGCATAGAAGGGGGTACTGAAGCTTTCTTT

clone size: -
J gene: TRBJ2-3
D gene: -
V gene: TRBV5-6
CDR3 protein: CASGLSGADTQYF
CDR3 DNA: TGTGCCAGCGGACTCTCCGGGGCAGATACGCAGTATTTT

clone size: -
J gene: TRBJ1-1
D gene: -
V gene: TRBV7-9
CDR3 protein: CASSDIRTVNTEAFF
CDR3 DNA: TGTGCCAGCAGCGACATACGGACAGTGAACACTGAAGCTTTCTTT

clone size: -
J gene: TRBJ2-1
D gene: TRBD2
V gene: TRBV24-1
CDR3 protein: CATSGSSGGTSYNEQFF
CDR3 DNA: TGTGCCACCAGTGGGTCTAGCGGGGGGACTTCCTACAATGAGCAGTTCTTC

clone size: -
J gene: TRBJ1-2
D gene: -
V gene: TRBV20-1
CDR3 protein: CSASFQYGYTF
CDR3 DNA: TGCAGTGCTAGTTTTCAATATGGCTACACCTTC

clone size: few
J gene: TRBJ2-3
D gene: -
V gene: TRBV3-1
CDR3 protein: CASSQDGSRTDTQYF
CDR3 DNA: TGTGCCAGCAGCCAAGATGGGAGCCGCACAGATACGCAGTATTTT

clone size: -
J gene: TRBJ2-1
D gene: -
V gene: TRBV12-3/TRBV12-4
CDR3 protein: CASSFRDEQFF
CDR3 DNA: TGTGCCAGCAGTTTTCGCGATGAGCAGTTCTTC

clone size: few
J gene: TRBJ1-5
D gene: -
V gene: TRBV7-2
CDR3 protein: CASSSLTAGRQPQHF
CDR3 DNA: TGTGCCAGCAGCTCGCTGACAGCGGGTCGGCAGCCCCAGCATTTT

clone size: many
J gene: TRBJ2-1
D gene: -
V gene: TRBV25-1
CDR3 protein: CASSGHSEGPYNEQFF
CDR3 DNA: TGTGCCAGCAGTGGACATTCCGAGGGGCCCTACAATGAGCAGTTCTTC

clone size: few
J gene: TRBJ1-1
D gene: -
V gene: TRBV12-5
CDR3 protein: CASGLVLSRVIGTEAFF
CDR3 DNA: TGTGCTAGTGGTTTGGTACTCTCTCGGGTAATTGGCACTGAAGCTTTCTTT

clone size: few
J gene: TRBJ2-5
D gene: TRBD2
V gene: TRBV30
CDR3 protein: CAWSVRTSGPRDQYF
CDR3 DNA: TGTGCCTGGAGTGTCAGGACTAGCGGGCCAAGAGACCAGTACTTC

clone size: -
J gene: TRBJ1-1
D gene: -
V gene: TRBV6-5
CDR3 protein: CASSPLGGGNTEAFF
CDR3 DNA: TGTGCCAGCAGTCCACTCGGGGGGGGGAACACTGAAGCTTTCTTT

clone size: -
J gene: TRBJ1-1
D gene: TRBD1
V gene: TRBV18
CDR3 protein: CASSRSGQRIEAFF
CDR3 DNA: TGTGCCAGCTCACGATCGGGACAGCGGATAGAAGCTTTCTTT